The T cell receptor (beta chain) described here comes from a study of tumor-infiltrating lymphocytes in primary liver carcinoma. The input was 450 to 500 ng total RNA; TCR beta cDNA was made from it with a constant-region primer. Slightly modified ARM-PCR, run as three nested multiplex PCR rounds, produced the TCR beta libraries. Each of the first two PCR rounds ran approximately 11 cycles with TRBV1-TRBV30 forward and C-beta reverse primers. TCRdb called the multiplex PCR reads again in MiXCR, with one record for every CDR3 protein. This table has about 210,000 distinct CDR3 sequences, roughly two thirds appearing once. It was unsorted whole blood that yielded blood RNA, and germline DNA was also extracted. Germline CDR1 and CDR2: SGHAT and FQNNGV. This CDR3 has 15 amino acids. In the case of this clonotype: The germline gene is not matched at one end of the junction; a read error may be the cause.

The TCR originated in a woman aged 60-75 years with primary liver carcinoma and hepatitis B virus infection. The material sequenced was peripheral blood. V usage is TRBV11-2 and J usage is TRBJ2-1, with D perhaps TRBD2 (6 bases). The CDR3 DNA follows: TGTGCCAGCAGCTTTGAGAGCGGGTATTACAATGAACAGTTCTTC. This gives the protein CASSFESGYYNEQFF.